These 13 T cell receptor beta chains were all obtained from the same sample, sequenced in a study of OX40 agonist ivuxolimab in advanced cancers. Clones were read by immunoSEQ multiplex PCR, and TCRdb kept only the in-frame ones, dropping some. The table shows under 100,000 clones, with 89% occurring only once. This specimen consisted of CD4+ or CD8+ T cells sorted from blood, obtained in a trial of the OX40 agonist ivuxolimab. Source of these receptors: an adult with an advanced solid tumor such as melanoma, head and neck, liver or kidney cancer.

This rearrangement joins TRBV7-2 to TRBJ1-2; D is undetermined. CDR3 length: 13 amino acids. V lost 1 base and J lost 5, with 8 bases in between. The germline gives CDR1 SGHTA, CDR2 FQGNSA. CDR3 in DNA: TGTGCCAGCAGCTTAGAAACCTTTTATGGCTACACCTTC. Translating it yields CASSLETFYGYTF.

V usage is TRBV2 and J usage is TRBJ1-6, with D maybe TRBD1 (5 bases). In germline, CDR1 is SNHLY, CDR2 FYNNEI. Between the trimmed V and J ends, which lost 8 bases and 7 bases, there was a span of 15 bases. The CDR3 extends over 14 amino acids. The CDR3 nucleotides are TGTGCCAGCTCTGTCGGGACCGTAAATTCACCCCTCCACTTT. Translation: CASSVGTVNSPLHF.

Remarks on this clone: At one boundary the junction diverges from the germline segment, which might be a read error. The chain joins TRBV7-8 to TRBJ2-1; D gene uncertain. This CDR3 comprises 14 residues. Germline V gene data show CDR1 as SGHVS and CDR2 as FQNEAQ. CDR3 in DNA: TGTGCCAGCAACTTAGGCCGAACCTACAATGAGCAGTTCTTC. It is translated as CASNLGRTYNEQFF.

V is TRBV29-1 and J is TRBJ2-1, with 9 bases fitting TRBD2. V lost 3 bases, J lost 3 bases, and 9 bases stayed unmatched. Germline V gene lookup returns CDR1 SQVTM and CDR2 ANQGSEA. This CDR3 has 16 residues. The CDR3 sequence is CSVELAGAKYYNEQFF. The CDR3 bases are TGCAGCGTTGAGTTAGCGGGAGCCAAGTACTACAATGAGCAGTTCTTC.

As regards this clone: At the DNA level, this CDR3 is encoded by other sequences in the same sample as well. V and J are TRBV29-1 and TRBJ2-2; the D gene is possibly TRBD2 (7 bases). The CDR3 is made up of 16 amino acids. The germline V gene has CDR1 SQVTM and CDR2 ANQGSEA. Trimming left V 3 bases short and J 7 bases short, with 21 bases between. The CDR3 region is CSVDQGMGGLSGELFF. The CDR3 region has the DNA TGCAGCGTTGACCAGGGGATGGGGGGGCTGAGCGGGGAGCTGTTTTTT.

This clone appeared a single time. The chain is built from TRBV5-4 and TRBJ1-4, with 9 positions matching TRBD1. CDR3 size: 17 residues. CDR1 SGHNT and CDR2 YYREEE come from the germline V gene (reference sequence). V lost 4 bases to trimming and J lost 0 bases; unmatched junction nucleotides: 7. CDR3 nucleotide sequence: TGTGCCAGCAGCACGGGACAGGGCCGCCCAACTAATGAAAAACTGTTTTTT. It translates to CASSTGQGRPTNEKLFF.

V and J are TRBV4-1 and TRBJ2-5; D remains unclear. Trimming pared 0 bases from V and 5 bases from J, leaving 13 bases between. CDR1 and CDR2 from the germline V gene are MGHRA and YSYEKL. The CDR3 consists of 15 residues. The CDR3 protein is CASSQDGITAETQYF. CDR3 nucleotide sequence: TGCGCCAGCAGCCAAGATGGAATAACGGCGGAGACCCAGTACTTC.

This chain uses TRBV19 with TRBJ2-7; possible D gene TRBD1, 7 bases. This CDR3 spans 14 amino acids. The V gene lost 9 bases and the J gene lost 2 bases, with 17 bases spanning the gap. CDR1 is LNHDA and CDR2 is SQIVND in the germline V gene (reference sequence). CDR3 DNA: TGTGCCAGCGGAAGACAGGGAGGCCCCTACGAGCAGTACTTC. It specifies CASGRQGGPYEQYF.

The chain employs TRBV6-5 and TRBJ1-3; D is uncertain. CDR1 MNHEY and CDR2 SVGAGI come from the germline V gene. This CDR3 spans 14 amino acids. The ends were cut back, 2 bases at V and 0 bases at J, with 5 bases in the middle. CDR3 sequence (DNA): TGTGCCAGCAGTTACCCCTTCTCTGGAAACACCATATATTTT. Translation gives CASSYPFSGNTIYF.

The gene calls are TRBV2 and TRBJ1-6; 7 bases agree with TRBD1. The CDR3 has 14 amino acids. The germline V gene has CDR1 SNHLY and CDR2 FYNNEI. J was trimmed by 6 bases and V by 2 bases; bases with no gene match: 1. The CDR3 is CASSEQGVNSPLHF. CDR3 DNA sequence: TGTGCCAGCAGTGAACAGGGGGTTAATTCACCCCTCCACTTT.

This chain joins TRBV7-2 and TRBJ2-1; D not certain. The CDR3 is made up of 15 amino acids. The V and J ends lost 0 bases and 3 bases respectively, with 9 bases between them. Germline V CDR1 and CDR2: SGHTA, FQGNSA. In DNA form, the CDR3 reads TGTGCCAGCAGCTTAGCCCAAGCTAACTACAATGAGCAGTTCTTC. Its protein is CASSLAQANYNEQFF. Variable domain in full (rest from reference TRBV7-2 and TRBJ2-1): GAGVSQSPSNKVTEKGKDVELRCDPISGHTALYWYRQSLGQGLEFLIYFQGNSAPDKSGLPSDRFSAERTGGSVSTLTIQRTQQEDSAVYLCASSLAQANYNEQFFGPGTRLTVL.

V gene TRBV18 combines with J gene TRBJ2-5; D is undetermined. CDR1 is KGHSH, CDR2 LQKENI, per germline. The CDR3 consists of 15 residues. V gave up 2 bases and J gave up 5 bases, with 15 bases separating them. CDR3 protein: CASSPGPVLLETQYF. The DNA of the CDR3 is TGTGCCAGCTCACCAGGGCCTGTCCTCCTCGAGACCCAGTACTTC. Supplemented by reference TRBV18 and TRBJ2-5, the full variable domain reads NAGVMQNPRHLVRRRGQEARLRCSPMKGHSHVYWYRQLPEEGLKFMVYLQKENIIDESGMPKERFSAEFPKEGPSILRIQQVVRGDSAAYFCASSPGPVLLETQYFGPGTRLLVL.

The chain employs TRBV7-2 and TRBJ2-1, with 8 bases that match TRBD2. The CDR3 has 17 residues. V lost 2 bases to trimming and J lost 0 bases; unmatched junction nucleotides: 6. Germline values: CDR1 SGHTA, CDR2 FQGNSA. The CDR3 nucleotides read TGTGCCAGCAGCTTAAGCGGGGGCGGTGACTCCTACAATGAGCAGTTCTTC. Amino acid sequence: CASSLSGGGDSYNEQFF.